The 27 T cell receptor beta chains reported below all come from one sample, sequenced in a study of T cell changes during pregnancy in multiple sclerosis. Assay: immunoSEQ multiplex PCR; the TCRdb copy retains only in-frame clones and omits some. The repertoire holds 40,000 to 60,000 clones, with 94% as singletons. The specimen comprised CD4+ T cells from peripheral blood mononuclear cells, sampled in the first trimester of pregnancy. The source is a female donor with multiple sclerosis, enrolled in a pregnancy study.

The chain is built from TRBV5-6 and TRBJ1-5; 7 bases are a match to TRBD1. Germline V gene lookup returns CDR1 SGHDT and CDR2 YYEEEE. The CDR3 covers 14 residues. V lost 4 bases to trimming and J lost 4 bases; unmatched junction nucleotides: 5. The CDR3 DNA reads TGTGCCAGCAGCCTACAGGGGTGGAATCAGCCCCAGCATTTT. This sequence encodes CASSLQGWNQPQHF.

V gene TRBV12-5 combines with J gene TRBJ2-7; a possible D gene is TRBD1 (5 bases). The CDR3 is made up of 16 amino acids. Germline assignment: CDR1 LGHNT and CDR2 FRNRAP. Trimming left V 2 bases short and J 6 bases short, with 20 bases between. The DNA for the CDR3 is TGTGCTAGTGGTTTGCCCCAAGTTGGTCAGGGATCCGAGCAGTACTTC. Translating it yields CASGLPQVGQGSEQYF.

The rearrangement joins TRBV7-8 to TRBJ2-4, with 14 bases matching TRBD2. V trimming: 5 bases; J trimming: 0 bases; junction bases outside the gene matches: 9. There are 19 residues in the CDR3. The germline V gene encodes CDR1 SGHVS and CDR2 FQNEAQ. The CDR3: CASSPGLAGGIIAKNIQYF. The CDR3 DNA reads TGTGCCAGCAGCCCCGGACTAGCGGGGGGAATAATAGCCAAAAACATTCAGTACTTC.

The chain employs TRBV7-9 and TRBJ2-1; perhaps TRBD1 as D (6 bases). Germline assignment: CDR1 SEHNR and CDR2 FQNEAQ (reference sequence). The CDR3 length is 14 residues. V gave up 8 bases and J gave up 6 bases, with 17 bases separating them. CDR3 DNA sequence: TGTGCCAGCTCAGGGGTTAGCTTAAGCAATGAGCAGTTCTTC. Protein: CASSGVSLSNEQFF.

Comments on this clone: Germline and junction disagree at one end, which may indicate a read error. Here the CDR3 reads CASSLAPGQPGDF. The CDR3 DNA reads as TGCGCCAGCAGCTTGGCACCGGGACAACCTGGGGACTTC. This sequence joins TRBV5-1 and TRBJ2-4; perhaps TRBD1 as D (6 bases). CDR1 is SGHRS and CDR2 is YFSETQ in the germline V gene. The CDR3 length is 13 residues.

The chain employs TRBV15 and TRBJ2-3; D unclear. V was cut by 0 bases and J by 0 bases, with 7 bases left in between. In germline, CDR1 is LNHNV, CDR2 YYDKDF (reference sequence). This CDR3 is built from 15 residues. Here the CDR3 DNA reads TGTGCCACCAGCAGAGAAGTACTAAGCACAGATACGCAGTATTTT. Residues: CATSREVLSTDTQYF.

This chain links TRBV13 with TRBJ1-3; 9 nucleotides align to TRBD1. The CDR3 length is 17 residues. Per germline, CDR1 PRHDT and CDR2 FYEKMQ (reference sequence). Unmatched junction bases numbered 10, after V lost 4 bases and J lost 3 bases. The CDR3 loop reads CASSWSAGTGHGNTIYF. The DNA of the CDR3 is TGTGCCAGCAGCTGGAGCGCCGGGACAGGGCATGGAAACACCATATATTTT.

The rearrangement uses TRBV9 and TRBJ2-1; 8 nucleotides agree with TRBD2. The CDR3 is made up of 15 amino acids. Trimming removed 4 bases from V and 6 bases from J; junction bases left unmatched: 9. CDR1 is SGDLS and CDR2 is YYNGEE in the germline V gene. The CDR3, as DNA: TGTGCCAGCAGCCTGCTCGGGGGGGCCTTCAATGAGCAGTTCTTC. It encodes CASSLLGGAFNEQFF.

The rearrangement links TRBV5-6 to TRBJ1-2; D is unclear. The CDR3 runs to 13 residues. The V and J ends lost 4 bases and 3 bases respectively, with 10 bases between them. The germline V gene encodes CDR1 SGHDT and CDR2 YYEEEE. The chain's CDR3 is CASSPIPDYGYTF. Written as DNA, the CDR3 is TGTGCCAGCAGCCCCATTCCGGACTATGGCTACACCTTC.

This chain joins TRBV7-2 and TRBJ2-7; TRBD2 might be the D (6 bases). CDR1 is SGHTA and CDR2 is FQGNSA in the germline V gene. With 2 bases removed from V and 4 bases from J, the gap between germline ends came to 9 bases. This CDR3 has 13 residues. This CDR3 is CASSLPGGYEQYF. CDR3 nucleotide sequence: TGTGCCAGCAGCTTACCCGGGGGATACGAGCAGTACTTC.

The chain carries TRBV29-1 and TRBJ1-4; 9 bases fit TRBD1. Per the germline V gene, CDR1 is SQVTM and CDR2 is ANQGSEA. Trimming cost V 0 bases and J 7 bases; bases outside gene matches: 6. The CDR3 runs to 15 residues. CDR3 residues: CSVEELGQGTEKLFF. CDR3 nucleotide sequence: TGCAGCGTTGAAGAACTGGGACAGGGTACTGAAAAACTGTTTTTT.

The chain links TRBV2 to TRBJ1-4; tentatively, D is TRBD1 (5 bases). This CDR3 spans 15 amino acids. Germline lookup yields CDR1 SNHLY and CDR2 FYNNEI. Trimming removed 8 bases from V and 4 bases from J, with 17 bases in between. The CDR3 region is CASGGGRPDNEKLFF. CDR3 in DNA: TGTGCCAGCGGGGGAGGGCGGCCCGATAATGAAAAACTGTTTTTT.

The chain recombines TRBV6-1 with TRBJ1-6; tentative D call: TRBD1 (5 bases). In germline, CDR1 is MNHNS, CDR2 SASEGT. The CDR3 is made up of 16 amino acids. The V and J ends lost 2 bases and 4 bases respectively, with 12 bases between them. The CDR3 sequence is CASSENGGVYNSPLHF. DNA for the CDR3: TGTGCCAGCAGTGAAAATGGAGGGGTTTATAATTCACCCCTCCACTTT.

The genes are TRBV9 and TRBJ1-3; no firm D call. The CDR3 has 14 residues. V lost 5 bases, J lost 7 bases, and 16 bases lay in between. CDR1 and CDR2 from the germline V gene are SGDLS and YYNGEE. The DNA of the CDR3 is TGTGCCAGCAGTGCGAGTACCCCCGGGAACACCATATATTTT. Its translation: CASSASTPGNTIYF.

The chain has TRBV7-6 and TRBJ2-1; a weak D match, TRBD2 (7 bases). This CDR3 has 16 amino acids. Trimming removed 1 base from V and 5 bases from J, with 15 bases in between. Germline assignment: CDR1 SGHVS and CDR2 FNYEAQ. CDR3 nucleotide sequence: TGTGCCAGCAGCTTAGAGTCCGGGGGGCGGGACAATGAGCAGTTCTTC. Its translation: CASSLESGGRDNEQFF.

The CDR3 region has the DNA TGTGCCAGCAGGGCAGCGGGGGACCAAGAGACCCAGTACTTC. Translated: CASRAAGDQETQYF. The J gene is TRBJ2-5, the V gene TRBV28, with 8 positions matching TRBD2. This CDR3 has 14 amino acids. V gave up 6 bases and J gave up 0 bases; unmatched junction bases: 3. Germline CDR1 and CDR2: MDHEN and SYDVKM. The variable domain in full, completed from reference TRBV28 and TRBJ2-5, reads DVKVTQSSRYLVKRTGEKVFLECVQDMDHENMFWYRQDPGLGLRLIYFSYDVKMKEKGDIPEGYSVSREKKERFSLILESASTNQTSMYLCASRAAGDQETQYFGPGTRLLVL.

J is TRBJ2-7 and V is TRBV6-1, with D possibly TRBD1 on 6 matching bases. This CDR3 contains 15 residues. Between the trimmed V and J ends, which lost 6 bases and 1 base, there was a span of 16 bases. Looked up from germline, CDR1 is MNHNS and CDR2 is SASEGT. CDR3 sequence: CASRGSRTASYEQYF. CDR3 DNA: TGTGCCAGCAGGGGGTCCCGGACAGCTTCCTACGAGCAGTACTTC.

The V gene is TRBV29-1, the J gene TRBJ1-2; the D is unclear. The CDR3 consists of 12 residues. Per germline, CDR1 SQVTM and CDR2 ANQGSEA. Trimming stripped 5 bases from V and 0 bases from J, with 7 bases between. The CDR3 is CSVLRTNYGYTF. In DNA form, the CDR3 reads TGCAGCGTTCTGAGGACTAACTATGGCTACACCTTC. The whole variable domain, remainder taken from reference TRBV29-1 and TRBJ1-2, is SAVISQKPSRDICQRGTSLTIQCQVDSQVTMMFWYRQQPGQSLTLIATANQGSEATYESGFVIDKFPISRPNLTFSTLTVSNMSPEDSSIYLCSVLRTNYGYTFGSGTRLTVV.

The rearrangement uses TRBV5-6 and TRBJ2-4; no clear D gene. Germline CDR1 is SGHDT and CDR2 is YYEEEE. The V end lost 0 bases, the J end lost 0 bases, and 13 bases lay between the germline ends. The CDR3 consists of 17 residues. The CDR3 sequence is CASSLGQVFLAKNIQYF. The CDR3 DNA sequence: TGTGCCAGCAGCTTGGGACAAGTATTCTTAGCCAAAAACATTCAGTACTTC.

The gene calls are TRBV5-1 and TRBJ2-3; TRBD2 matches at 8 bases. This CDR3 has 16 residues. The germline V gene encodes CDR1 SGHRS and CDR2 YFSETQ. The J segment lost 2 bases and the V segment lost 2 bases, leaving 7 bases of the junction unmatched. The chain's CDR3 is CASSFGSGAITDTQYF. CDR3 DNA sequence: TGCGCCAGCAGCTTCGGTAGCGGGGCCATCACAGATACGCAGTATTTT.

This chain links TRBV11-2 with TRBJ2-2; TRBD1 is a possible D gene (7 bases). Germline CDR1 SGHAT, CDR2 FQNNGV. This CDR3 is 15 amino acids long. Trimming left V 5 bases short and J 0 bases short, with 10 bases between. CDR3 sequence (DNA): TGTGCCAGCAGCCAGGGGGGCACGAACACCGGGGAGCTGTTTTTT. Encoded protein: CASSQGGTNTGELFF.

The rearrangement joins TRBV5-4 to TRBJ2-7; no clear D gene. Per germline, CDR1 SGHNT and CDR2 YYREEE (reference sequence). This CDR3 contains 12 residues. The V gene lost 4 bases and the J gene lost 3 bases, with 8 bases spanning the gap. CDR3 region: CASSNLSYEQYF. CDR3 coding DNA: TGTGCCAGCAGCAATTTGAGCTACGAGCAGTACTTC. Full variable domain (remainder filled in from reference TRBV5-4 and TRBJ2-7): ETGVTQSPTHLIKTRGQQVTLRCSSQSGHNTVSWYQQALGQGPQFIFQYYREEENGRGNFPPRFSGLQFPNYSSELNVNALELDDSALYLCASSNLSYEQYFGPGTRLTVT.

The chain has TRBV7-2 and TRBJ2-1; 9 bases match TRBD1. Per the germline V gene, CDR1 is SGHTA and CDR2 is FQGNSA. This CDR3 has 15 amino acids. The J segment lost 8 bases and the V segment lost 2 bases, leaving 7 bases of the junction unmatched. The DNA for the CDR3 is TGTGCCAGCAGCTTACTTCGGGGACAGGGTCATGAGCAGTTCTTC. Its translation: CASSLLRGQGHEQFF. The whole variable domain, filled in from reference TRBV7-2 and TRBJ2-1, reads GAGVSQSPSNKVTEKGKDVELRCDPISGHTALYWYRQSLGQGLEFLIYFQGNSAPDKSGLPSDRFSAERTGGSVSTLTIQRTQQEDSAVYLCASSLLRGQGHEQFFGPGTRLTVL.

The gene calls are TRBV5-4 and TRBJ2-7; D possibly corresponds to TRBD1 (6 bases). The CDR3 has 15 residues. CDR1 and CDR2 (germline): SGHNT, YYREEE (reference sequence). V gave up 4 bases and J gave up 0 bases, with 14 bases separating them. The CDR3: CASSMGQLSSYEQYF. For the CDR3, the DNA is TGTGCCAGCAGCATGGGACAACTGAGCTCCTACGAGCAGTACTTC.

The chain recombines TRBV9 with TRBJ1-3; 11 nucleotides agree with TRBD1. The germline CDR1 and CDR2 sequences are SGDLS and YYNGEE. The CDR3 has 16 residues. Trimming removed 2 bases from V and 0 bases from J; junction bases left unmatched: 1. The CDR3 sequence is CASSVGTGGSGNTIYF. In nucleotides, the CDR3 is TGTGCCAGCAGCGTTGGGACAGGGGGCTCTGGAAACACCATATATTTT.

J is TRBJ1-4 and V is TRBV9, with D hard to call. V was shortened by 3 bases and J by 1 base, with 10 bases between the two germline ends. Germline V CDR1 and CDR2: SGDLS, YYNGEE. CDR3 length: 15 residues. The CDR3 sequence: CASSAYPGTNEKLFF. The CDR3 nucleotides are TGTGCCAGCAGCGCCTACCCTGGAACTAATGAAAAACTGTTTTTT.

V gene TRBV29-1 combines with J gene TRBJ2-3; 7 bases align to TRBD2. The ends lost 2 bases at V and 6 bases at J; junction bases unmatched: 2. From germline, CDR1 is SQVTM and CDR2 ANQGSEA. This CDR3 spans 12 amino acids. The CDR3 DNA sequence: TGCAGCGTTGAATACGGGGGGGATACGCAGTATTTT. Translating gives CSVEYGGDTQYF.